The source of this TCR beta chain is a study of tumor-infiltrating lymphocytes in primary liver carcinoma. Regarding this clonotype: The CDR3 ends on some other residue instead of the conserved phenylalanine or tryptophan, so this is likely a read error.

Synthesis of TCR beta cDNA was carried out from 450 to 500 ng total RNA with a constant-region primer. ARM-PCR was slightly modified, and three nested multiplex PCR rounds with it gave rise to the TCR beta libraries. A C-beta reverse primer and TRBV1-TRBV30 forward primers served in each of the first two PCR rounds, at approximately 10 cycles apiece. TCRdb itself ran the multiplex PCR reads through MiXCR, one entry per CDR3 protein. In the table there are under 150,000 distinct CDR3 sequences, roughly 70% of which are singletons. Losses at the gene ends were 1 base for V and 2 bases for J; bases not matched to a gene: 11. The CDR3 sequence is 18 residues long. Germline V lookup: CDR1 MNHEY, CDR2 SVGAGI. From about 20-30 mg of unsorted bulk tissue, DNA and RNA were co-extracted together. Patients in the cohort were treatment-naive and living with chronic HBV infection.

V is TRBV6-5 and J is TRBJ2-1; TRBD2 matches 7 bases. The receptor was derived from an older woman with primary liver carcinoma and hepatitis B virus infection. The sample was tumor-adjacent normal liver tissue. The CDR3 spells CASSYLIPSGATYNEQFL. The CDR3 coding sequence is TGTGCCAGCAGTTACTTGATTCCTAGCGGAGCGACCTACAATGAGCAGTTCCTC.